This is a list of T cell receptor beta chains from one sample in a study of regulatory T cells in long-lasting Graves disease. TCRdb itself ran the multiplex PCR reads through MiXCR, one entry per CDR3 protein. This table has 360,000 or so distinct CDR3 sequences, approximately 25% appearing once. The sample in question was peripheral blood mononuclear cells (PBMCs), obtained when the disease was refractory, from a patient treated with antithyroid drugs. These receptors came from a woman in her thirties or forties with Graves disease. The CDR3 runs from the conserved cysteine through the conserved F or W. The D gene is left open where the match is weak. The size of a clone is reported for some rows only, either as once, few or many, or as a class for expanded clones.

j_call: TRBJ1-5
v_call: TRBV28
clone_size: many
d_call: TRBD1
cdr3_nt: TGTGCCAGCAGTCTTCGGGACAGTATTCAGCCCCAGCATTTT
cdr3_aa: CASSLRDSIQPQHF

j_call: TRBJ1-5
v_call: TRBV5-5
clone_size: many
d_call: .
cdr3_nt: TGTGCCAGCAGCCAAGGAGGGGCCGTAGGGCCCCAGCATTTT
cdr3_aa: CASSQGGAVGPQHF

j_call: TRBJ2-1
v_call: TRBV28
clone_size: .
d_call: .
cdr3_nt: TGTGCCAGCAGTTTGATTTCTGGGGGAAGGCAGTTCTTC
cdr3_aa: CASSLISGGRQFF

j_call: TRBJ1-6
v_call: TRBV20-1
clone_size: .
d_call: .
cdr3_nt: TGCAGTGCTAGAGATGGAAAGGGGGTGATCGATAATTCACCCCTCCACTTT
cdr3_aa: CSARDGKGVIDNSPLHF

j_call: TRBJ1-3
v_call: TRBV12-3/TRBV12-4
clone_size: .
d_call: .
cdr3_nt: TGTGCCAGCAGTTTTGGGACGCCAGGAAACACCATATATTTT
cdr3_aa: CASSFGTPGNTIYF

j_call: TRBJ2-7
v_call: TRBV9
clone_size: .
d_call: TRBD2
cdr3_nt: TGTGCCAGCAGCGGACTAGCGGGAGCATCATCCTCCGAGCAGTACTTC
cdr3_aa: CASSGLAGASSSEQYF

j_call: TRBJ1-1
v_call: TRBV3-1
clone_size: .
d_call: TRBD1
cdr3_nt: TGTGCCAGCAGGTTGACAGGGGAGACTGAAGCTTTCTTT
cdr3_aa: CASRLTGETEAFF

j_call: TRBJ1-6
v_call: TRBV3-1
clone_size: few
d_call: .
cdr3_nt: TGTGCCAGCAGCCAAGCGTACAGTTTTAATTCACCCCTCCACTTT
cdr3_aa: CASSQAYSFNSPLHF

j_call: TRBJ1-1
v_call: TRBV29-1
clone_size: many
d_call: .
cdr3_nt: TGCAGCGTTGATCGGGGATTTGAAGCTTTCTTT
cdr3_aa: CSVDRGFEAFF

j_call: TRBJ2-7
v_call: TRBV14
clone_size: .
d_call: .
cdr3_nt: TGTGCCAGCAGCCGACGGCTAGGTGGTGGAAAATACGAGCAGTACTTC
cdr3_aa: CASSRRLGGGKYEQYF

j_call: TRBJ1-3
v_call: TRBV27
clone_size: few
d_call: .
cdr3_nt: TGTGCCAGCGCTCTGGAGAGTGGTGGAAACACCATATATTTT
cdr3_aa: CASALESGGNTIYF

j_call: TRBJ2-5
v_call: TRBV7-3
clone_size: many
d_call: .
cdr3_nt: TGTGCCAGCAGCCAGACTGGCAGGCAAGAGACCCAGTACTTC
cdr3_aa: CASSQTGRQETQYF

j_call: TRBJ1-1
v_call: TRBV7-9
clone_size: .
d_call: .
cdr3_nt: TGTGCCAGCAGCTTGGGAGTCGGGGGGTCCACTGAAGCTTTCTTT
cdr3_aa: CASSLGVGGSTEAFF

j_call: TRBJ2-7
v_call: TRBV20-1
clone_size: many
d_call: .
cdr3_nt: TGCAGTGCTCCCCCGGGACGGAACTCCTACGAGCAGTACTTC
cdr3_aa: CSAPPGRNSYEQYF

j_call: TRBJ2-2
v_call: TRBV6-2/TRBV6-3
clone_size: .
d_call: .
cdr3_nt: TGTGCCAGCAGTGAAGCGAAAGCTCTCTCGAACACCGGGGAGCTGTTTTTT
cdr3_aa: CASSEAKALSNTGELFF

j_call: TRBJ1-1
v_call: TRBV19
clone_size: few
d_call: TRBD1
cdr3_nt: TGTGCCAGTAGTCCCGGGACAGGGAATAAAGCTTTCTTT
cdr3_aa: CASSPGTGNKAFF

j_call: TRBJ2-5
v_call: TRBV12-3/TRBV12-4
clone_size: many
d_call: TRBD1
cdr3_nt: TGTGCCAGCAGGCCGGGGCAGGGGGCATCGGAGACCCAGTACTTC
cdr3_aa: CASRPGQGASETQYF

j_call: TRBJ1-5
v_call: TRBV28
clone_size: many
d_call: .
cdr3_nt: TGTGCCAGCAGTTTTAATCAGCCCCAGCATTTT
cdr3_aa: CASSFNQPQHF

j_call: TRBJ1-3
v_call: TRBV29-1
clone_size: few
d_call: .
cdr3_nt: TGCAGCGTTGAAGTGGCCTCCGGGAACACCATATATTTT
cdr3_aa: CSVEVASGNTIYF

j_call: TRBJ2-4
v_call: TRBV7-2
clone_size: .
d_call: .
cdr3_nt: TGTGCCAGCAGCTTGTTTGCCGGGACCTTAGTCTACGCCCACTTC
cdr3_aa: CASSLFAGTLVYAHF

j_call: TRBJ2-7
v_call: TRBV20-1
clone_size: few
d_call: .
cdr3_nt: TGCAGTGCTAGAGGGGACATAACCTACGAGCAGTACTTC
cdr3_aa: CSARGDITYEQYF

j_call: TRBJ1-1
v_call: TRBV6-2/TRBV6-3
clone_size: few
d_call: TRBD1
cdr3_nt: TGTGCCAGCAGCTTCAGGGGGGAGGACCCCCCCCCTATCTTT
cdr3_aa: CASSFRGEDPPPIF

j_call: TRBJ2-3
v_call: TRBV7-9
clone_size: .
d_call: .
cdr3_nt: TGTGCCAGCAGCTCCCGACAGCTCACAGATACGCAGTATTTT
cdr3_aa: CASSSRQLTDTQYF

j_call: TRBJ2-5
v_call: TRBV27
clone_size: many
d_call: TRBD2
cdr3_nt: TGTGCCAGCAGTAGCACAGTGGGACTAGCGGGGGAAGAGACCCAGTACTTC
cdr3_aa: CASSSTVGLAGEETQYF

j_call: TRBJ2-3
v_call: TRBV12-3/TRBV12-4
clone_size: .
d_call: .
cdr3_nt: TGTGCCAGCAGTCTGCCTAACACAGATACGCAGTATTTT
cdr3_aa: CASSLPNTDTQYF

j_call: TRBJ2-7
v_call: TRBV12-3/TRBV12-4
clone_size: few
d_call: .
cdr3_nt: TGTGCCAGCGCCGTCTCCAGGTACGAGCAGTACTTC
cdr3_aa: CASAVSRYEQYF

j_call: TRBJ2-7
v_call: TRBV28
clone_size: many
d_call: .
cdr3_nt: TGTGCCAGCAGTTTACAGTTAAGGGACTACGAGCAGTACTTC
cdr3_aa: CASSLQLRDYEQYF

j_call: TRBJ2-1
v_call: TRBV5-1
clone_size: .
d_call: TRBD2
cdr3_nt: TGCGCCAGCAGCTTGGCCCCCGGGACTAGCGGGAACAATGAGCAGTTCTTC
cdr3_aa: CASSLAPGTSGNNEQFF

j_call: TRBJ2-2
v_call: TRBV13
clone_size: few
d_call: .
cdr3_nt: TGTGCCAGCAGCTTAGGAGGCAGGGAGGCTCTTAACGTCGGGGAGCTGTTTTTT
cdr3_aa: CASSLGGREALNVGELFF

j_call: TRBJ2-7
v_call: TRBV27
clone_size: many
d_call: .
cdr3_nt: TGTGCCAGCAGGGCAAGGCCCAACGAGCAGTACTTC
cdr3_aa: CASRARPNEQYF

j_call: TRBJ2-7
v_call: TRBV2
clone_size: many
d_call: .
cdr3_nt: TGTGCCAGCAGTGCACAGGGCCTTTACGAGCAGTACTTC
cdr3_aa: CASSAQGLYEQYF

j_call: TRBJ1-5
v_call: TRBV28
clone_size: many
d_call: .
cdr3_nt: TGTGCCAGCAGTCCCAATCAGGGTGATCAGCCCCAGCATTTT
cdr3_aa: CASSPNQGDQPQHF

j_call: TRBJ1-1
v_call: TRBV20-1
clone_size: many
d_call: .
cdr3_nt: TGCAGTGCTAGAGATCAAGGGGACACTGAAGCTTTCTTT
cdr3_aa: CSARDQGDTEAFF

j_call: TRBJ2-5
v_call: TRBV28
clone_size: few
d_call: TRBD2
cdr3_nt: TGTGCCAGCAGCCCCACGGGGGGAGAGACCCAGTACTTC
cdr3_aa: CASSPTGGETQYF

j_call: TRBJ1-5
v_call: TRBV5-1
clone_size: .
d_call: .
cdr3_nt: TGCGCCAGCAGCTTGACGCCGGTCAATCAGCCCCAGCATTTT
cdr3_aa: CASSLTPVNQPQHF

j_call: TRBJ2-2
v_call: TRBV10-3
clone_size: few
d_call: .
cdr3_nt: TGTGCCACCAAGGAACGGGGGGCGCGGGCTAGCGTGGACACCGGGGAGCTGTTTTTT
cdr3_aa: CATKERGARASVDTGELFF

j_call: TRBJ2-2
v_call: TRBV5-1
clone_size: .
d_call: TRBD2
cdr3_nt: TGCGCCAGCAGCGAGGTCCTAGCGGGTGACGCGAACACCGGGGAGCTGTTTTTT
cdr3_aa: CASSEVLAGDANTGELFF

j_call: TRBJ2-1
v_call: TRBV11-1
clone_size: few
d_call: TRBD2
cdr3_nt: TGTGCCAGCAGCGGGACTAGCTGGGTCGACAATGAGCAGTTCTTC
cdr3_aa: CASSGTSWVDNEQFF

j_call: TRBJ1-1
v_call: TRBV30
clone_size: .
d_call: TRBD1
cdr3_nt: TGTGCCGGAACAGGGGGACGAAGCACTGAAGCTTTCTTT
cdr3_aa: CAGTGGRSTEAFF

j_call: TRBJ2-5
v_call: TRBV11-2
clone_size: many
d_call: TRBD2
cdr3_nt: TGTGCCAGCAGCGATCCGGGACTAGCGATAGCAGAGACCCAGTACTTC
cdr3_aa: CASSDPGLAIAETQYF

j_call: TRBJ2-3
v_call: TRBV6-2/TRBV6-3
clone_size: .
d_call: TRBD2
cdr3_nt: TGTGCCAGCAGTGAAGCGGGGGGGGCAGATACGCAGTATTTT
cdr3_aa: CASSEAGGADTQYF

j_call: TRBJ2-2
v_call: TRBV6-2/TRBV6-3
clone_size: .
d_call: .
cdr3_nt: TGTGCCAGCAGTTACACTTACGGGGTCGGCACCGGGGAGCTGTTTTTT
cdr3_aa: CASSYTYGVGTGELFF

j_call: TRBJ2-7
v_call: TRBV9
clone_size: .
d_call: .
cdr3_nt: TGTGCCAGCAGCGCCTCGGGGACAAGTGAGCAGTACTTC
cdr3_aa: CASSASGTSEQYF

j_call: TRBJ2-3
v_call: TRBV6-1
clone_size: few
d_call: .
cdr3_nt: TGTGCCAGCTGCCGGGACTCCACAGATACGCAGTATTTT
cdr3_aa: CASCRDSTDTQYF

j_call: TRBJ2-7
v_call: TRBV5-5
clone_size: few
d_call: .
cdr3_nt: TGTGCCAGCAGCTTGGCAGACCTGGACCAGTACTTC
cdr3_aa: CASSLADLDQYF

j_call: TRBJ1-2
v_call: TRBV28
clone_size: many
d_call: .
cdr3_nt: TGTGCCAGCAGTTTAGGAGGGGGGTACTATGGCTACACCTTC
cdr3_aa: CASSLGGGYYGYTF

j_call: TRBJ2-7
v_call: TRBV6-9
clone_size: few
d_call: .
cdr3_nt: TGTGCCAGCAGTTACTCTGGCCTCCTAACCTACGAGCAGTACTTC
cdr3_aa: CASSYSGLLTYEQYF

j_call: TRBJ2-2
v_call: TRBV2
clone_size: many
d_call: .
cdr3_nt: TGTGCCAGCAGTGATAGACCCTCCGGGTCAGGGGAGCTGTTTTTT
cdr3_aa: CASSDRPSGSGELFF

j_call: TRBJ2-7
v_call: TRBV25-1
clone_size: many
d_call: .
cdr3_nt: TGTGCCAGCTTCCTACCCGGGGACACTCTCTACGAGCAGTACTTC
cdr3_aa: CASFLPGDTLYEQYF

j_call: TRBJ2-7
v_call: TRBV28
clone_size: many
d_call: .
cdr3_nt: TGTGCCAGCAGTCCACGCGTCCAGCTGGGGGCGTACTTC
cdr3_aa: CASSPRVQLGAYF

j_call: TRBJ1-2
v_call: TRBV2
clone_size: many
d_call: .
cdr3_nt: TGTGCCAGCAGTGCCGGGCCAAACTATGGCTACACCTTC
cdr3_aa: CASSAGPNYGYTF

j_call: TRBJ1-2
v_call: TRBV27
clone_size: many
d_call: .
cdr3_nt: TGTGCCAGCAGCGACCTTAACTCCTATGGCTACACCTTC
cdr3_aa: CASSDLNSYGYTF